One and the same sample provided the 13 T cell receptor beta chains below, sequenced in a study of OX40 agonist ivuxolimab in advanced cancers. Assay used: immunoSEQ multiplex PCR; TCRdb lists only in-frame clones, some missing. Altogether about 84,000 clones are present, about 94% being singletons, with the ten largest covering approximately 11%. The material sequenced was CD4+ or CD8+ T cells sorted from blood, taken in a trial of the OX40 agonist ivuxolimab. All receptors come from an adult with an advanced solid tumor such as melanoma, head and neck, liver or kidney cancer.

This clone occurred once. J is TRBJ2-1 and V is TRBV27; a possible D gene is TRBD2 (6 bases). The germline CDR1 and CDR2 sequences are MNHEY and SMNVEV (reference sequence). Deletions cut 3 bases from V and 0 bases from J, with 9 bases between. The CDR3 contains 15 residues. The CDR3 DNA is TGTGCCAGCAGTTTTACCGGGAGCTCCTACAATGAGCAGTTCTTC. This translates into CASSFTGSSYNEQFF.

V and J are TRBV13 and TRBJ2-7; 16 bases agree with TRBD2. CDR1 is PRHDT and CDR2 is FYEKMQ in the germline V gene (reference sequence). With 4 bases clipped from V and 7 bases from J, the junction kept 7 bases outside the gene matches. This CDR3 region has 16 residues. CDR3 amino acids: CASSSSGLAGGWEQYF. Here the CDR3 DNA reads TGTGCCAGCAGCTCCTCGGGACTAGCGGGAGGGTGGGAGCAGTACTTC.

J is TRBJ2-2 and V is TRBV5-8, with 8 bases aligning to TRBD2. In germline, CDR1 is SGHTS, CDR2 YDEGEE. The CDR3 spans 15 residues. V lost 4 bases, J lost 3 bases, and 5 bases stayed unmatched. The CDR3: CASSHTSGYTGELFF. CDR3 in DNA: TGTGCCAGCAGCCACACTAGCGGCTACACCGGGGAGCTGTTTTTT.

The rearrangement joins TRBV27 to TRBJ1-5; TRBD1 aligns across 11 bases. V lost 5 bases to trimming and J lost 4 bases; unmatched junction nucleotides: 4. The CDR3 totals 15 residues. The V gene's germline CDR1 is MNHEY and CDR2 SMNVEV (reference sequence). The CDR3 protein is CASSQGTGGNQPQHF. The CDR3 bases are TGTGCCAGCAGTCAAGGGACAGGGGGAAATCAGCCCCAGCATTTT.

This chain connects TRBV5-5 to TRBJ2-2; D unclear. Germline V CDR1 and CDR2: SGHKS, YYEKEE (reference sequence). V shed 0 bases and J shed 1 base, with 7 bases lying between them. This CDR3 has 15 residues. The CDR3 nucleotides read TGTGCCAGCAGCTTGGGATGGGGGAACACCGGGGAGCTGTTTTTT. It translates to CASSLGWGNTGELFF.

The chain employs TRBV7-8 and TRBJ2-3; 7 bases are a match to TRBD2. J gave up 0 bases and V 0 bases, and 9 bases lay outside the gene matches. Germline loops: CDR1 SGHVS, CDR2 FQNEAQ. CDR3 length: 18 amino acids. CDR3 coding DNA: TGTGCCAGCAGCTTAGCTGTTCGTGCGGGAGTGAGCACAGATACGCAGTATTTT. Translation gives CASSLAVRAGVSTDTQYF.

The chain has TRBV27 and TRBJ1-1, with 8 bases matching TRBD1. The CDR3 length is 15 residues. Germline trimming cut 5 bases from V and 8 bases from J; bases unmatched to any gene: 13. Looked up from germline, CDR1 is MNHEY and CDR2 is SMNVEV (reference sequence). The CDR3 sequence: CASSTLARTGFEAFF. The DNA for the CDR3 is TGTGCCAGCAGTACACTGGCCCGGACAGGGTTCGAAGCTTTCTTT.

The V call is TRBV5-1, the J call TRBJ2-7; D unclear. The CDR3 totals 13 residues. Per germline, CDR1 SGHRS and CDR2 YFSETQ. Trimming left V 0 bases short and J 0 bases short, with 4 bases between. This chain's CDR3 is CASSLEGSYEQYF. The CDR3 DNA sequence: TGCGCCAGCAGCTTGGAGGGCTCCTACGAGCAGTACTTC. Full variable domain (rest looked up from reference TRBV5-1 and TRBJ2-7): KAGVTQTPRYLIKTRGQQVTLSCSPISGHRSVSWYQQTPGQGLQFLFEYFSETQRNKGNFPGRFSGRQFSNSRSEMNVSTLELGDSALYLCASSLEGSYEQYFGPGTRLTVT.

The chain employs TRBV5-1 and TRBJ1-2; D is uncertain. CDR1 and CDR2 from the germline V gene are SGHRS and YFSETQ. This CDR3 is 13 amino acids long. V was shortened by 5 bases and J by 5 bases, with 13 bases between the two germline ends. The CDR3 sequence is CASRASALYGYTF. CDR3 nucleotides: TGCGCCAGCAGAGCTTCGGCTTTATATGGCTACACCTTC.

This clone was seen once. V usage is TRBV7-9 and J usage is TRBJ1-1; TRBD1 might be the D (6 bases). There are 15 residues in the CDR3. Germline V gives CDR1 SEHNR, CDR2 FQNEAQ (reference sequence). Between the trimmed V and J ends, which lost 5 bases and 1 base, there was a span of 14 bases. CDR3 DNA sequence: TGTGCCAGCAGCCCAACCGGACAGTCGAACACTGAAGCTTTCTTT. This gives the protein CASSPTGQSNTEAFF. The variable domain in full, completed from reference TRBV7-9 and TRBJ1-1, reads DTGVSQNPRHKITKRGQNVTFRCDPISEHNRLYWYRQTLGQGPEFLTYFQNEAQLEKSRLLSDRFSAERPKGSFSTLEIQRTEQGDSAMYLCASSPTGQSNTEAFFGQGTRLTVV.

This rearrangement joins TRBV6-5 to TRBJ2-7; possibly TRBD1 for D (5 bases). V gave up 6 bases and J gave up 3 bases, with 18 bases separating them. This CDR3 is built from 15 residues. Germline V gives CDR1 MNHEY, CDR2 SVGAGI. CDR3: CASSPKIAGHYEQYF. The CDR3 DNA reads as TGTGCCAGCAGCCCAAAGATAGCAGGGCACTACGAGCAGTACTTC.

CDR3 coding DNA: TGCGCCAGCAGCCAAGGGACAGGGACTAGCTGGGATACGCAGTATTTT. Its protein product is CASSQGTGTSWDTQYF. The chain employs TRBV4-3 and TRBJ2-3; D is possibly TRBD2 (9 bases). Trimming took 1 base from V and 6 from J, leaving 17 bases between them. This CDR3 contains 16 residues. Germline lookup yields CDR1 LGHNA and CDR2 YSLEER.

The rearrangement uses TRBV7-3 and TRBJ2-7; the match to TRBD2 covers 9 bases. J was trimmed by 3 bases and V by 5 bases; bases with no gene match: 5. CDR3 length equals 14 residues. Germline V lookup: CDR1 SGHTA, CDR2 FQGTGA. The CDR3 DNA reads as TGTGCCAGCAGCCCGGGACTAGCAGGCTACGAGCAGTACTTC. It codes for CASSPGLAGYEQYF.